The subject of this entry is one T cell receptor (beta chain). Using immunoSEQ multiplex PCR, the repertoire was profiled, and TCRdb retains in-frame clones only, with some absent. The sample shows about 75,000 clones, around 82% of them seen only once. The source of the sample is a study of memory CD4+ T cells and cytomegalovirus serostatus. The sort gate was single viable CD3+CD4+CD8-CD45RO+ cells for memory CD4+ T cells. The CDR3 is 15 residues long. Deletions cut 4 bases from V and 6 bases from J, with 16 bases between. Germline values: CDR1 MGHRA, CDR2 YSYEKL. The specimen sequenced was memory CD4+ T cells from blood. This chain joins TRBV4-1 and TRBJ1-5; D unclear. The sequence derives from an adult in good health and CMV-seropositive. The CDR3 sequence is CASSPQAWLGQPQHF. CDR3 DNA sequence: TGCGCCAGCAGCCCCCAGGCGTGGTTGGGTCAGCCCCAGCATTTT.